Listed below are T cell receptor beta chains from one sample, sequenced in a study of cytomegalovirus exposure and HLA in healthy donors. Generated by immunoSEQ multiplex PCR, the TCRdb table keeps only in-frame clones and is missing some. Of approximately 70,000 clones listed, roughly four fifths were seen once; the top ten hold 5.5% to 7.5%. Sequencing used PBMCs. Receptors were obtained from a man aged 50 or older in good health and CMV-seronegative. CDR3s include the opening cysteine and the closing phenylalanine or tryptophan. D genes are given only for firm matches. Size is stated for part of the rows, as once, few or many counts, or as a class when the clone is expanded.

.,.,TRBJ1-6,TRBV5-5,TGTGCCAGCAGCTTCGGGGGCTCCTATAATTCACCCCTCCACTTT,CASSFGGSYNSPLHF
.,TRBD1,TRBJ1-1,TRBV2,TGTGCCAGCCGACGGACAGGGTTGGGCACTGAAGCTTTCTTT,CASRRTGLGTEAFF
.,.,TRBJ2-7,TRBV21-1,TGTGCCAGCAGCAAAGGCGGCACGAGGTACGAGCAGTACTTC,CASSKGGTRYEQYF
once,.,TRBJ1-2,TRBV5-6,TGTGCCAGCAGCCCTCAATACATTAGGGGCCTCTATGGCTACACCTTC,CASSPQYIRGLYGYTF
.,TRBD2,TRBJ2-3,TRBV7-2,TGTGCCAGCAGCCCCCGAGCGGGAGGGTACACAGATACGCAGTATTTT,CASSPRAGGYTDTQYF
.,TRBD1,TRBJ2-4,TRBV7-9,TGTGCCAGCAGCGAGACAGGGGGCTTTGCCAAAAACATTCAGTACTTC,CASSETGGFAKNIQYF
.,TRBD2,TRBJ2-7,TRBV4-2,TGTGCCAGCAGCCAGAGATGGACTAGTGACGCCTACGAGCAGTACTTC,CASSQRWTSDAYEQYF
.,TRBD2,TRBJ2-7,TRBV30,TGTGCCTGGAGTAGGCGGGAGGGCTACGAGCAGTACTTC,CAWSRREGYEQYF
.,.,TRBJ1-5,TRBV27,TGTGCCAGCAGTTTATATGGCGGGAATCAGCCCCAGCATTTT,CASSLYGGNQPQHF
few,TRBD1,TRBJ1-1,TRBV29-1,TGCAGCGTAGACAGGGGCACTGAAGCTTTCTTT,CSVDRGTEAFF
once,TRBD1,TRBJ2-7,TRBV27,TGTGCCAGCAGTTCGATCGGACAGGGGGGTTTCTACGAGCAGTACTTC,CASSSIGQGGFYEQYF
.,.,TRBJ1-5,TRBV15,TGTGCCACCAGCAGAGACAGGGACAATCAGCCCCAGCATTTT,CATSRDRDNQPQHF
.,.,TRBJ2-5,TRBV5-1,TGCGCCAGCAGCTTGGCGTGGGGGCCGGGGGAGACCCAGTACTTC,CASSLAWGPGETQYF
.,TRBD1,TRBJ2-5,TRBV5-1,TGCGCCAGCAGCTTGGTCGGGACAGGGGGACGGGAGCAGTACTTC,CASSLVGTGGREQYF
few,TRBD1,TRBJ1-1,TRBV4-3,TGCGCCAGCAGCCCCCAGGGACAGTGGAACACTGAAGCTTTCTTT,CASSPQGQWNTEAFF
.,.,TRBJ1-5,TRBV28,TGTGCCAGCAGGGGTTTGAGGGAGAATCAGCCCCAGCATTTT,CASRGLRENQPQHF
.,TRBD1,TRBJ2-1,TRBV5-1,TGCGCCAGCAGCCCTAGACAGGGCTGGGATGAGCAGTTCTTC,CASSPRQGWDEQFF
.,.,TRBJ2-3,TRBV6-5,TGTGCCAGCAGTACAAGAGGATACACAGATACGCAGTATTTT,CASSTRGYTDTQYF
.,TRBD1,TRBJ2-1,TRBV6-1,TGTGCCAGCAGTAGGACAGGGTCAAACAATGAGCAGTTCTTC,CASSRTGSNNEQFF
.,.,TRBJ1-1,TRBV5-1,TGCGCCAGCAGTTTGAGGGGACAAAACACTGAAGCTTTCTTT,CASSLRGQNTEAFF
.,.,TRBJ2-3,TRBV7-3,TGTGCCAGCAGCTCAAAGGCAGGATGGGATACGCAGTATTTT,CASSSKAGWDTQYF
.,TRBD1,TRBJ2-7,TRBV6-5,TGTGCCAGCAGCCGGGGACAGGGGGCAGACGAGCAGTACTTC,CASSRGQGADEQYF
.,.,TRBJ1-2,TRBV19,TGTGCCAGTAGACCGACTTCTAACTATGGCTACACCTTC,CASRPTSNYGYTF
.,.,TRBJ1-2,TRBV27,TGTGCCAGCAGTTTTCGGGGTAACCGTGGCTACACCTTC,CASSFRGNRGYTF
.,TRBD2,TRBJ2-7,TRBV7-2,TGTGCCAGCAGCTTAGGAGCTAGCGGTAACGAGCAGTACTTC,CASSLGASGNEQYF
.,.,TRBJ2-4,TRBV4-1,TGCGCCAGCAGCCAAGATAACAGGCTACCGAAGAACATTCAGTACTTC,CASSQDNRLPKNIQYF
.,.,TRBJ1-1,TRBV2,TGTGCCAGCAGTGAATCTTTCCCTAATGAAGCTTTCTTT,CASSESFPNEAFF
.,.,TRBJ2-4,TRBV5-6,TGTGCCAGCAGCTTATCGGGGGCCAAAAACATTCAGTACTTC,CASSLSGAKNIQYF
.,.,TRBJ2-1,TRBV18,TGTGCCAGCTCACCTTTTCCAGACAATGAGCAGTTCTTC,CASSPFPDNEQFF
.,TRBD1,TRBJ2-7,TRBV19,TGTGCCAGTAGTAAGGACAGGGGTCCCTACGAGCAGTACTTC,CASSKDRGPYEQYF
few,TRBD2,TRBJ2-1,TRBV29-1,TGCAGCGTTAGGACTAGCGCCTACAATGAGCAGTTCTTC,CSVRTSAYNEQFF
.,.,TRBJ1-1,TRBV18,TGTGCCAGCTTAAACCAGGGGAGAGCTTTCTTT,CASLNQGRAFF
.,TRBD1,TRBJ2-2,TRBV7-6,TGTGCCAGCAGCCTAACCTCTGGACAGGGGGCCGGGGAGCTGTTTTTT,CASSLTSGQGAGELFF
once,.,TRBJ2-4,TRBV30,TGTGCCTGGACCTACAAAAACATTCAGTACTTC,CAWTYKNIQYF
.,.,TRBJ2-1,TRBV27,TGTGCCAGCAGCTCAACGAGGGGGGGTTTTCTTGAGCAGTTCTTC,CASSSTRGGFLEQFF
once,.,TRBJ2-3,TRBV19,TGTGCCAGTCTTAGCATGACAGACATCACAGATACGCAGTATTTT,CASLSMTDITDTQYF
.,TRBD1,TRBJ1-2,TRBV5-1,TGCGCCAGCAGCTCCGGGACAGGGGCCAGCAATGCCTATGGCTACACCTTC,CASSSGTGASNAYGYTF
once,TRBD2,TRBJ2-5,TRBV7-8,TGTGCCAGCAGCCTGGGGCTAGCGGGGCTCCAAGAGACCCAGTACTTC,CASSLGLAGLQETQYF
.,.,TRBJ2-2,TRBV30,TGTGCCTGGACAGGGGACACCGGGGAGCTGTTTTTT,CAWTGDTGELFF
few,TRBD2,TRBJ2-7,TRBV18,TGTGCCAGCTCAGGTTTGGGCGGACTAGCGGGAGCATACGAGCAGTACTTC,CASSGLGGLAGAYEQYF
.,TRBD1,TRBJ1-5,TRBV18,TGTGCCAGCTCACCTGGGACAGGAAACAACAATCAGCCCCAGCATTTT,CASSPGTGNNNQPQHF
few,.,TRBJ1-5,TRBV9,TGTGCCAGCAGCGTACACCACAGGGACCATAGCAATCAGCCCCAGCATTTT,CASSVHHRDHSNQPQHF
once,TRBD2,TRBJ2-3,TRBV10-1,TGCGCCACCCAGGACAGCGGGGGGTTAACGCAGTATTTT,CATQDSGGLTQYF
few,TRBD2,TRBJ2-7,TRBV7-2,TGTGCCAGCAGCGTTACTAGCGGCGGTAGCTCCTACGAGCAGTACTTC,CASSVTSGGSSYEQYF
few,TRBD1,TRBJ1-5,TRBV6-6,TGTGCCAGCAGTTACGGGGACAGGTATAGCAATCAGCCCCAGCATTTT,CASSYGDRYSNQPQHF
.,.,TRBJ1-6,TRBV27,TGTGCCAGCAGTTTAGGACAGAAGGATAATTCACCCCTCCACTTT,CASSLGQKDNSPLHF
.,TRBD1,TRBJ2-1,TRBV28,TGTGCCAGCAGAGAAATGGGGGACAGGAACAATGAGCAGTTCTTC,CASREMGDRNNEQFF
.,.,TRBJ1-5,TRBV9,TGTGCCAGCAGCGTAGACCTATCGGATCAGCCCCAGCATTTT,CASSVDLSDQPQHF
.,.,TRBJ2-3,TRBV7-6,TGTGCCAGCAGCAACAGAGGGAGGACGTATTTT,CASSNRGRTYF
.,TRBD2,TRBJ2-1,TRBV5-4,TGTGCCAGCACCATGGGAGGGATTGGGAGGAATGAGCAGTTCTTC,CASTMGGIGRNEQFF
.,.,TRBJ1-5,TRBV2,TGTGCCAGCAGTGAAGATTGGGCCTCGCCCCAGCATTTT,CASSEDWASPQHF
.,.,TRBJ1-3,TRBV27,TGTGCCATATCCAGTCTGAACACCATATATTTT,CAISSLNTIYF
.,.,TRBJ2-1,TRBV5-1,TGCGCCAGCAGCTTGGGCGGGCCCTACAATGAGCAGTTCTTC,CASSLGGPYNEQFF
.,.,TRBJ1-5,TRBV11-2,TGTGCCAGCAGCTTAGATTTCTTTCAGCCCCAGCATTTT,CASSLDFFQPQHF
.,.,TRBJ1-2,TRBV27,TGTGCCAGCAGTTTATTCAGGGGTACCTATGGCTACACCTTC,CASSLFRGTYGYTF
once,.,TRBJ1-2,TRBV10-3,TGTGCCATCAGTGGCACGGCTAACTATGGCTACACCTTC,CAISGTANYGYTF
.,TRBD1,TRBJ2-7,TRBV7-2,TGTGCCAGCAGCTTAAACAGGGGGCGTTACGAGCAGTACTTC,CASSLNRGRYEQYF
once,.,TRBJ1-2,TRBV30,TGTGCCTGGATTTGGGGTGAAGGAGGGCCCTCCTATGGCTACACCTTC,CAWIWGEGGPSYGYTF
few,.,TRBJ1-3,TRBV4-1,TGCGCCAGCAGCCAAGATTTGGGTCGGGGGAACACCATATATTTT,CASSQDLGRGNTIYF